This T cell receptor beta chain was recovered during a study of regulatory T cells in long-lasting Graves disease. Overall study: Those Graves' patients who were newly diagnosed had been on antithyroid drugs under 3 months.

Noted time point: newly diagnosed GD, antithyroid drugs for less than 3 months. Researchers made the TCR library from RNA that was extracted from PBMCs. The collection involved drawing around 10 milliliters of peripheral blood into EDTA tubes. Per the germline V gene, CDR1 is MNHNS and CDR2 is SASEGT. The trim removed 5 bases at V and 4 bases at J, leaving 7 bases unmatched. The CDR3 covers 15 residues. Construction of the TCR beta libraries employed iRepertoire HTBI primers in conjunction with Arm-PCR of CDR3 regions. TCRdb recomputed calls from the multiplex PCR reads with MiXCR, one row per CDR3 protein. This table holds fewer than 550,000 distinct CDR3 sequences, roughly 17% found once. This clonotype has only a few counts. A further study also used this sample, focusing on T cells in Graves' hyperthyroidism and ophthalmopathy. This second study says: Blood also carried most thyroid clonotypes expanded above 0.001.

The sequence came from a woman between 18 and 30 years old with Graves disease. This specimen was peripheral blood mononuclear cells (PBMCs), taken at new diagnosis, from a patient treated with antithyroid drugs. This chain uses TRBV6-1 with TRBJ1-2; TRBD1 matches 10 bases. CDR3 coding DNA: TGTGCCAGCAGTCCCCGACAGGGGGCTACCTATGGCTACACCTTC. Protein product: CASSPRQGATYGYTF.